Listed below are T cell receptor beta chains from one sample, sequenced in a study of T cell responses to AZD1222 COVID-19 vaccine. The protocol was immunoSEQ multiplex PCR, while the TCRdb copy is restricted to in-frame clones and leaves out a portion. The sample consists of around 190,000 clones, roughly 92% of them appearing once. The sequencing here drew on peripheral blood, taken 28 days after the second AZD1222 dose. These receptors were taken from an adult who received the AZD1222 COVID-19 vaccine. CDR3s include the opening cysteine and the closing phenylalanine or tryptophan. A D gene is named only where the DNA matches it firmly. The size of a clone is reported for some rows only, either as once, few or many, or as a class for expanded clones.

>TRBJ1-6|TRBV19|.|.
CASSMTVPNNSPLHF
TGTGCCAGTAGTATGACCGTACCGAATAATTCACCCCTCCACTTT
>TRBJ2-7|TRBV10-3|TRBD2|.
CAISPSGSHYEQYF
TGTGCCATCAGTCCTAGCGGGAGTCACTACGAGCAGTACTTC
>TRBJ1-2|TRBV7-6|.|once
CASSSSLAEELYGYTF
TGTGCCAGCAGCTCATCTTTGGCCGAAGAACTCTATGGCTACACCTTC
>TRBJ1-5|TRBV28|.|once
CASSLRGWGQPQHF
TGTGCCAGCAGTTTAAGAGGGTGGGGGCAGCCCCAGCATTTT
>TRBJ2-3|TRBV19|TRBD2|.
CASSILAGTTDTQYF
TGTGCCAGTAGTATACTAGCGGGAACGACTGATACGCAGTATTTT
>TRBJ1-3|TRBV3-1/TRBV3-2|TRBD1|.
CASSANRGSGNTIYF
TGTGCCAGCAGCGCAAACAGGGGCTCTGGAAACACCATATATTTT
>TRBJ1-5|TRBV6-5|.|.
CASRPSGGNVPQHF
TGTGCCAGCAGACCTTCCGGGGGCAACGTCCCCCAGCATTTT
>TRBJ2-2|TRBV5-4|.|.
CASSAGTWDGELFF
TGTGCCAGCAGCGCCGGGACCTGGGACGGGGAGCTGTTTTTT
>TRBJ2-2|TRBV10-3|.|once
CAIMYSDTGELFF
TGTGCCATCATGTATTCGGACACCGGGGAGCTGTTTTTT
>TRBJ2-1|TRBV7-9|TRBD1|once
CASSSTGGSYNEQFF
TGTGCCAGCAGCTCAACAGGGGGTTCCTACAATGAGCAGTTCTTC
>TRBJ1-6|TRBV27|.|once
CASSLRGPPFYNSPLHF
TGTGCCAGCAGTTTGAGGGGACCGCCCTTCTATAATTCACCCCTCCACTTT
>TRBJ1-1|TRBV18|.|.
CASSPQRDNRNTEAFF
TGTGCCAGCTCACCACAGCGAGATAACAGGAACACTGAAGCTTTCTTT
>TRBJ1-4|TRBV6-5|TRBD1|.
CASSSRDSSEKLFF
TGTGCCAGCAGTTCCCGGGACAGCAGTGAAAAACTGTTTTTT
>TRBJ1-1|TRBV6-6|.|.
CASSYVTEAFF
TGTGCCAGCAGTTACGTCACTGAAGCTTTCTTT
>TRBJ1-2|TRBV5-1|.|.
CASSLETGLYGYTF
TGCGCCAGCAGCTTGGAGACGGGGCTCTATGGCTACACCTTC
>TRBJ1-6|TRBV6-2/TRBV6-3|.|.
CASSYEGPSSYNSPLHF
TGTGCCAGCAGTTACGAGGGCCCGAGCTCCTATAATTCACCCCTCCACTTT
>TRBJ2-1|TRBV4-1|TRBD2|.
CASSPDLGLAVWRVNEQFF
TGCGCCAGCAGCCCGGACCTCGGACTAGCGGTTTGGCGGGTCAATGAGCAGTTCTTC
>TRBJ2-3|TRBV9|TRBD2|.
CASSATSGSTDTQYF
TGTGCCAGCAGTGCGACTAGCGGGAGCACAGATACGCAGTATTTT
>TRBJ1-3|TRBV11-1|.|.
CASSSSWTFHF
TGTGCCAGCAGTAGCAGTTGGACGTTCCATTTT
>TRBJ2-1|TRBV3-1/TRBV3-2|.|.
CASSQPHNEQFF
TGTGCCAGCAGCCAACCTCACAATGAGCAGTTCTTC
>TRBJ1-5|TRBV6-5|TRBD1|.
CASRPDRVHQPQHF
TGTGCCAGCAGACCGGACAGGGTCCATCAGCCCCAGCATTTT
>TRBJ1-2|TRBV6-5|.|.
CASSYRPTGNGYTF
TGTGCCAGCAGTTACCGTCCTACAGGGAACGGCTACACCTTC
>TRBJ1-2|TRBV19|TRBD1|.
CASSIGTGTYGYTF
TGTGCCAGTAGTATAGGGACAGGGACCTATGGCTACACCTTC
>TRBJ1-1|TRBV3-1/TRBV3-2|.|.
CASSQVARRTEAFF
TGTGCCAGCAGCCAAGTGGCCCGAAGGACTGAAGCTTTCTTT
>TRBJ1-1|TRBV6-5|TRBD1|.
CASRYDRGENTEAFF
TGTGCCAGCAGATATGACAGGGGGGAGAACACTGAAGCTTTCTTT
>TRBJ1-1|TRBV2|TRBD1|.
CASSVTGINTEAFF
TGTGCCAGCAGTGTGACAGGGATAAACACTGAAGCTTTCTTT
>TRBJ1-1|TRBV30|.|.
CAWSGVGTEAFF
TGTGCCTGGAGTGGGGTGGGGACTGAAGCTTTCTTT
>TRBJ2-7|TRBV4-3|.|.
CASSQESGSSYEQYF
TGCGCCAGCAGCCAAGAATCAGGAAGCTCCTACGAGCAGTACTTC
>TRBJ2-2|TRBV7-2|.|.
CASSLAQRNTGELFF
TGTGCCAGCAGCTTAGCGCAACGGAACACCGGGGAGCTGTTTTTT
>TRBJ2-1|TRBV21-1|.|once
CASSTRTSEIYNEQFF
TGTGCCAGCAGCACCCGGACTAGCGAAATATACAATGAGCAGTTCTTC
>TRBJ2-5|TRBV5-1|.|.
CASSSTGTETQYF
TGCGCCAGCAGCTCTACAGGGACGGAGACCCAGTACTTC
>TRBJ2-5|TRBV11-3|.|.
CASSYPGRSQETQYF
TGTGCCAGCAGCTACCCGGGACGGTCTCAAGAGACCCAGTACTTC
>TRBJ2-3|TRBV30|.|.
CAWMEVPGDTQYF
TGTGCCTGGATGGAGGTACCAGGCGATACGCAGTATTTT
>TRBJ1-1|TRBV7-9|.|.
CASSSETRAFF
TGTGCCAGCAGCTCGGAAACAAGGGCTTTCTTT
>TRBJ1-2|TRBV19|TRBD1|.
CASREIPTGRDGYTF
TGTGCCAGTAGGGAGATACCGACAGGGCGAGATGGCTACACCTTC
>TRBJ2-2|TRBV27|.|.
CASVTLGQSNTGELFF
TGTGCCAGCGTTACTTTGGGCCAGTCGAACACCGGGGAGCTGTTTTTT
>TRBJ2-7|TRBV4-3|.|.
CASSQERQTAREQYF
TGCGCCAGCAGCCAAGAGCGGCAGACCGCCCGCGAGCAGTACTTC
>TRBJ2-7|TRBV19|.|.
CASSKGTIYEQYF
TGTGCCAGTAGCAAAGGGACCATCTACGAGCAGTACTTC
>TRBJ1-3|TRBV7-9|.|.
CASSPRDTRHSGNTIYF
TGTGCCAGCAGCCCCCGGGACACGAGGCACTCTGGAAACACCATATATTTT
>TRBJ2-1|TRBV10-3|.|.
CAISVRGDEQFF
TGTGCCATCAGCGTTAGGGGCGATGAGCAGTTCTTC